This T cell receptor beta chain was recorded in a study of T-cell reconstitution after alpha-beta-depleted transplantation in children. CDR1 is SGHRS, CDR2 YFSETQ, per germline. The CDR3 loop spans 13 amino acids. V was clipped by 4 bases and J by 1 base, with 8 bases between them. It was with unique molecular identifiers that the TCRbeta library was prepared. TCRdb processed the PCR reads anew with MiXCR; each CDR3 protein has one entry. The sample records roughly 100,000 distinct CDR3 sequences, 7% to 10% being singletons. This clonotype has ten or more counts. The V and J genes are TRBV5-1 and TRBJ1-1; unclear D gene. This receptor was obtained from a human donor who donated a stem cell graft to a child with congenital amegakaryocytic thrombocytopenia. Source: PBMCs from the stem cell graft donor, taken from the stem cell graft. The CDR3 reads CASSASPNTEAFF. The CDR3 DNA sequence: TGCGCCAGCAGCGCCTCCCCGAACACTGAAGCTTTCTTT.